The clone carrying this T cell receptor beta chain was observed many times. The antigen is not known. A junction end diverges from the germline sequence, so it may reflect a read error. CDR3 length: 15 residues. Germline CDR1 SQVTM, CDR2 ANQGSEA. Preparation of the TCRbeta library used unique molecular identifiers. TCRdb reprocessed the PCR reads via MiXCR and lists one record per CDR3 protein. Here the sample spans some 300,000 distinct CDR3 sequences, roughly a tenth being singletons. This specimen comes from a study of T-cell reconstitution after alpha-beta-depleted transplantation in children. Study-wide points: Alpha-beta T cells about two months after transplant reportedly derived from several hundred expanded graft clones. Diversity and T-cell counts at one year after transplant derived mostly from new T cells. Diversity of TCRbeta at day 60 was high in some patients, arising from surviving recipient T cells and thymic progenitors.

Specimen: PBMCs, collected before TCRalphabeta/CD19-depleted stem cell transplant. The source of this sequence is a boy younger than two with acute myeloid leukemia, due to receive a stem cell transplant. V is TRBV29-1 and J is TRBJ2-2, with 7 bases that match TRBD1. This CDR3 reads CSVEANRGYTGELFF. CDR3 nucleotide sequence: TGCAGCGTAGAAGCCAACAGGGGATACACCGGGGAGCTGTTTTTT.